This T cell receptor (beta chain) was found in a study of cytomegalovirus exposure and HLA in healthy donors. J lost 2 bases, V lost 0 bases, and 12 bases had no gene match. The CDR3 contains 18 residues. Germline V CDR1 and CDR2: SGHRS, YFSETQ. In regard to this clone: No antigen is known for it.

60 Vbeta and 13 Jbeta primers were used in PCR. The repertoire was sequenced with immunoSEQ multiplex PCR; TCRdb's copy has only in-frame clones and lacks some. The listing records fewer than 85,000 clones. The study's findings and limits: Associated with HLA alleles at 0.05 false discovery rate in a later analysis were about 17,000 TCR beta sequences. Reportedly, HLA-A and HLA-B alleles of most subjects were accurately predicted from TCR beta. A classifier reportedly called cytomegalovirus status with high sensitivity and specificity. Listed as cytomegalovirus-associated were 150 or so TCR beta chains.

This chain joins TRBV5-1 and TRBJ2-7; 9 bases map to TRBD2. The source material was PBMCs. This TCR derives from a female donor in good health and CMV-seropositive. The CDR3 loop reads CASSLGPVSGGSTYEQYF. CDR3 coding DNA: TGCGCCAGCAGCTTGGGGCCCGTGAGCGGGGGGTCCACCTACGAGCAGTACTTC.